The clone carrying this TCR beta chain has only one observation. Participants, about 18 to 90 years old, spanned fewer than 30 US areas. Participants reported their clinical history, and cohort assignment relied on those reports. As originally analysed: Amplifying reference gene primers gave estimates of nucleated cell counts. Here immunoSEQ multiplex PCR was the method, and the copy in TCRdb shows in-frame clones only, minus some. The DNA was the basis for D and trimming; V, J and clone size are from that table. This sample has 310,000 or so clones, with 80% to 90% found just once. This sample was included in a study of blood T cell repertoires in COVID-19. As for the study in general: Specimens from acute and convalescent COVID-19 originated in the United States, Italy and Spain.

The CDR3 spans 13 residues. Trimming left V 4 bases short and J 6 bases short, with 13 bases between. Per germline, CDR1 SGHTA and CDR2 FQGNSA. This clonotype originated in a woman under 30 who had recovered from COVID-19. The sample consisted of PBMCs or T cells enriched from blood (not recorded which). The rearrangement uses TRBV7-2 and TRBJ2-7; D is unclear. CDR3 sequence reads: CASSSTPRREQYF. The CDR3 DNA reads as TGTGCCAGCAGCTCAACCCCGCGGCGCGAGCAGTACTTC.